The rows below give T cell receptor beta chains drawn from one sample of a study of T cells after somatic rescue of genetic block. Sequencing was performed with immunoSEQ multiplex PCR; in TCRdb, only in-frame clones are kept and a portion is missing. Among roughly 51,000 clones listed, about 96% were seen once. Sequences were obtained from peripheral blood mononuclear cells (PBMCs). The source of these receptors is a child younger than two. Both conserved end residues are part of each CDR3. The D gene is left open where the match is weak. The size field is filled for only some rows; it gives once, few, many or a size class.

V: TRBV10-3
size: -
D: TRBD1
J: TRBJ2-3
CDR3: CAAQGANTQYF
DNA: TGTGCCGCCCAGGGGGCTAATACGCAGTATTTT

V: TRBV6-1
size: -
D: TRBD2
J: TRBJ2-1
CDR3: CASSEIRGTSHPYNEQFF
DNA: TGTGCCAGCAGTGAAATCAGAGGGACTAGCCATCCCTACAATGAGCAGTTCTTC

V: TRBV7-3
size: -
D: -
J: TRBJ2-6
CDR3: CASSLTNSGANVLTF
DNA: TGTGCCAGCAGCTTAACAAACTCTGGGGCCAACGTCCTGACTTTC

V: TRBV7-9
size: -
D: -
J: TRBJ2-1
CDR3: CASSYRQGYEQFF
DNA: TGTGCCAGCAGCTATCGCCAGGGTTACGAGCAGTTCTTC

V: TRBV29-1
size: -
D: TRBD1
J: TRBJ2-2
CDR3: CSVEWTGKGHRGAVF
DNA: TGCAGCGTTGAATGGACAGGGAAGGGACACCGGGGAGCTGTTTTT

V: TRBV10-1
size: -
D: TRBD2
J: TRBJ2-1
CDR3: CAPGPLREVDEQFF
DNA: TGCGCTCCCGGGCCCTTGCGGGAGGTGGATGAGCAGTTCTTC

V: TRBV7-2
size: -
D: -
J: TRBJ1-2
CDR3: CASSLGTTPRRYTF
DNA: TGTGCCAGCAGCTTAGGGACAACCCCCAGGAGGTACACCTTC

V: TRBV7-6
size: -
D: -
J: TRBJ2-3
CDR3: CASSLVPAGAADTQYF
DNA: TGTGCCAGCAGCTTAGTTCCCGCGGGGGCTGCAGATACGCAGTATTTT

V: TRBV14
size: -
D: -
J: TRBJ2-5
CDR3: CASSQVGMGTQYF
DNA: TGTGCCAGCAGCCAAGTGGGGATGGGGACCCAGTACTTC

V: TRBV6-5
size: once
D: TRBD2
J: TRBJ2-1
CDR3: CASSSLAGSSYNEQFF
DNA: TGTGCCAGCAGTTCGCTAGCGGGGAGCTCCTACAATGAGCAGTTCTTC

V: TRBV5-4
size: -
D: TRBD1
J: TRBJ1-1
CDR3: CASRKTGDQTEAFF
DNA: TGTGCCAGCAGGAAGACAGGGGATCAGACTGAAGCTTTCTTT

V: TRBV6-1
size: few
D: -
J: TRBJ1-1
CDR3: CASSGPPVEAFF
DNA: TGTGCCAGCAGTGGCCCACCCGTGGAAGCTTTCTTT

V: TRBV10-2
size: once
D: TRBD1
J: TRBJ1-1
CDR3: CASRPSGGTEAFF
DNA: TGCGCCAGCAGGCCCTCAGGGGGGACTGAAGCTTTCTTT

V: TRBV5-4
size: -
D: -
J: TRBJ1-1
CDR3: CASSLSGETEAFF
DNA: TGTGCCAGCAGCTTGTCCGGGGAGACTGAAGCTTTCTTT

V: TRBV28
size: -
D: -
J: TRBJ1-3
CDR3: CASSPKVHTIYF
DNA: TGTGCCAGCAGCCCCAAAGTTCATACCATATATTTT

V: TRBV6-5
size: -
D: -
J: TRBJ1-1
CDR3: CASSSNTEAFF
DNA: TGTGCCAGCAGCTCCAACACTGAAGCTTTCTTT

V: TRBV5-1
size: -
D: -
J: TRBJ1-1
CDR3: CASSHWGRQATEAFF
DNA: TGCGCCAGCAGCCATTGGGGGCGACAGGCCACTGAAGCTTTCTTT

V: TRBV6-5
size: -
D: TRBD1
J: TRBJ1-3
CDR3: CASAPYGQGGNTIYF
DNA: TGTGCCAGCGCCCCTTACGGACAGGGCGGAAACACCATATATTTT

V: TRBV6-5
size: -
D: -
J: TRBJ2-3
CDR3: CASTGSTDTQYF
DNA: TGTGCCAGCACTGGAAGCACAGATACGCAGTATTTT

V: TRBV19
size: -
D: -
J: TRBJ2-7
CDR3: CASSTGRTYYEQYF
DNA: TGTGCCAGTAGTACTGGAAGAACCTACTACGAGCAGTACTTC

V: TRBV4-2
size: -
D: TRBD1
J: TRBJ1-6
CDR3: CASSYLQGADSPLHF
DNA: TGTGCCAGCAGCTATTTACAGGGGGCGGATTCACCCCTCCACTTT

V: TRBV19
size: -
D: TRBD1
J: TRBJ2-7
CDR3: CASSPRDSLNYEQYF
DNA: TGTGCCAGTAGTCCCCGGGACAGCCTCAACTACGAGCAGTACTTC

V: TRBV5-6
size: once
D: -
J: TRBJ2-7
CDR3: CASSLLRGEQYF
DNA: TGTGCCAGCAGCTTGTTAAGGGGCGAGCAGTACTTC

V: TRBV6-6
size: -
D: -
J: TRBJ2-7
CDR3: CASSQGDSHGNEQYF
DNA: TGTGCCAGCAGCCAGGGTGACTCCCACGGGAACGAGCAGTACTTC

V: TRBV4-2
size: -
D: -
J: TRBJ1-5
CDR3: CASSQAVGINQPQHF
DNA: TGTGCCAGCAGCCAAGCGGTCGGGATAAATCAGCCCCAGCATTTT

V: TRBV19
size: few
D: -
J: TRBJ1-2
CDR3: CASSDPGSVHYGYTF
DNA: TGTGCCAGTAGTGACCCCGGATCGGTGCACTATGGCTACACCTTC

V: TRBV9
size: -
D: -
J: TRBJ1-5
CDR3: CASSVGSNQPQHF
DNA: TGTGCCAGCAGCGTAGGGAGCAATCAGCCCCAGCATTTT

V: TRBV9
size: -
D: -
J: TRBJ2-5
CDR3: CASSVGGKGETQYF
DNA: TGTGCCAGCAGCGTAGGAGGGAAGGGCGAGACCCAGTACTTC

V: TRBV15
size: -
D: TRBD2
J: TRBJ2-7
CDR3: CATSRDLAAPSYEQYF
DNA: TGTGCCACCAGCAGAGATCTAGCGGCCCCCTCCTACGAGCAGTACTTC

V: TRBV5-6
size: -
D: TRBD1
J: TRBJ1-5
CDR3: CASSTGGNQPQHF
DNA: TGTGCCAGCAGCACAGGGGGCAATCAGCCCCAGCATTTT

V: TRBV29-1
size: few
D: TRBD1
J: TRBJ2-7
CDR3: CSAFQGVGEQYF
DNA: TGCAGCGCCTTCCAGGGGGTTGGAGAGCAGTACTTC

V: TRBV6-5
size: -
D: TRBD1
J: TRBJ1-2
CDR3: CASSYGTGGFGYTF
DNA: TGTGCCAGCAGTTACGGGACAGGGGGCTTTGGCTACACCTTC

V: TRBV28
size: -
D: -
J: TRBJ1-2
CDR3: CASRGRGYTF
DNA: TGTGCCAGCAGGGGGCGCGGCTACACCTTC

V: TRBV7-2
size: -
D: TRBD2
J: TRBJ2-2
CDR3: CASSSRTSGFTGELFF
DNA: TGTGCCAGCAGCTCCCGGACTAGCGGGTTCACCGGGGAGCTGTTTTTT

V: TRBV4-1
size: -
D: -
J: TRBJ2-7
CDR3: CASSQQEGVTYEQYF
DNA: TGCGCCAGCAGCCAACAGGAAGGCGTGACCTACGAGCAGTACTTC

V: TRBV5-1
size: -
D: -
J: TRBJ2-1
CDR3: CASSFGGTPYNEQFF
DNA: TGCGCCAGCAGCTTTGGCGGGACCCCCTACAATGAGCAGTTCTTC

V: TRBV6-5
size: -
D: -
J: TRBJ1-1
CDR3: CASIGTTEAFF
DNA: TGTGCCAGCATAGGGACCACTGAAGCTTTCTTT

V: TRBV10-3
size: -
D: -
J: TRBJ1-4
CDR3: CAISEVGTTNEKLFF
DNA: TGTGCCATCAGTGAGGTCGGGACAACTAATGAAAAACTGTTTTTT

V: TRBV7-2
size: -
D: TRBD2
J: TRBJ2-3
CDR3: CASSRTSGTDTQYF
DNA: TGTGCCAGCAGCCGGACTAGCGGCACAGATACGCAGTATTTT

V: TRBV6-5
size: -
D: TRBD2
J: TRBJ2-7
CDR3: CASREGQYF
DNA: TGTGCCAGCCGGGAGGGACAGTACTTC